This entry concerns a single T cell receptor (beta chain). Its antigen remains unidentified. Extracted from the samples, RNA was reverse transcribed into cDNA to serve as the sequencing template. Generated by immunoSEQ multiplex PCR, the TCRdb table keeps only in-frame clones and is missing some. The data hold about 91,000 clones, with roughly 42% observed a single time. These data belong to a study of CD8+ T cells in alopecia areata. On the study more broadly: Treatment comprised oral tofacitinib, 5 to 10 mg twice daily, in treated patients.

Findings of the study overall: Unlike in mice, where it was clearer, TCR sharing across patients was less clear, possibly HLA-related.

The CDR3 consists of 13 residues. V dropped 2 bases and J dropped 4 bases, with 8 bases sitting between them. Germline CDR1 and CDR2: GTSNPN and SVGIG (reference sequence). Patients with alopecia areata provided lesional scalp punch biopsies as well as peripheral blood. It was from PBMCs that CD4+ and CD8+ T cells were sorted. The V and J genes are TRBV30 and TRBJ2-2; D ambiguous. The sequence derives from a human donor with alopecia areata. The specimen was CD4+ T cells sorted from blood. CDR3 region: CAWSSYPTGELFF. The CDR3 DNA reads TGTGCCTGGAGTTCCTACCCCACCGGGGAGCTGTTTTTT.